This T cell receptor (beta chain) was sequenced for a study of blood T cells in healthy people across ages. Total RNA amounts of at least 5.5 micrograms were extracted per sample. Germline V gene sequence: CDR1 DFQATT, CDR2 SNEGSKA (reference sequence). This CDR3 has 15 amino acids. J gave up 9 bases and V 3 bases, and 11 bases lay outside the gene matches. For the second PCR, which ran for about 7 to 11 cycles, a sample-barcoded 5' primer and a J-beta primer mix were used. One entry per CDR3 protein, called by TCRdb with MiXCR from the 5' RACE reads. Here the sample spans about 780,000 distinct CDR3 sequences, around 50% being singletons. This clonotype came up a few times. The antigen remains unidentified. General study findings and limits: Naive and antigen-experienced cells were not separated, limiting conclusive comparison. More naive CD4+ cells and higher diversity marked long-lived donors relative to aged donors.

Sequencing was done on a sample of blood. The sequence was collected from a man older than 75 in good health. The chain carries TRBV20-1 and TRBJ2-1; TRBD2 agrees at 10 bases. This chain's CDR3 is CSARGLAGGSIEQFF. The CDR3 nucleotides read TGCAGTGCTAGGGGCTTAGCGGGAGGATCAATTGAGCAGTTCTTC.